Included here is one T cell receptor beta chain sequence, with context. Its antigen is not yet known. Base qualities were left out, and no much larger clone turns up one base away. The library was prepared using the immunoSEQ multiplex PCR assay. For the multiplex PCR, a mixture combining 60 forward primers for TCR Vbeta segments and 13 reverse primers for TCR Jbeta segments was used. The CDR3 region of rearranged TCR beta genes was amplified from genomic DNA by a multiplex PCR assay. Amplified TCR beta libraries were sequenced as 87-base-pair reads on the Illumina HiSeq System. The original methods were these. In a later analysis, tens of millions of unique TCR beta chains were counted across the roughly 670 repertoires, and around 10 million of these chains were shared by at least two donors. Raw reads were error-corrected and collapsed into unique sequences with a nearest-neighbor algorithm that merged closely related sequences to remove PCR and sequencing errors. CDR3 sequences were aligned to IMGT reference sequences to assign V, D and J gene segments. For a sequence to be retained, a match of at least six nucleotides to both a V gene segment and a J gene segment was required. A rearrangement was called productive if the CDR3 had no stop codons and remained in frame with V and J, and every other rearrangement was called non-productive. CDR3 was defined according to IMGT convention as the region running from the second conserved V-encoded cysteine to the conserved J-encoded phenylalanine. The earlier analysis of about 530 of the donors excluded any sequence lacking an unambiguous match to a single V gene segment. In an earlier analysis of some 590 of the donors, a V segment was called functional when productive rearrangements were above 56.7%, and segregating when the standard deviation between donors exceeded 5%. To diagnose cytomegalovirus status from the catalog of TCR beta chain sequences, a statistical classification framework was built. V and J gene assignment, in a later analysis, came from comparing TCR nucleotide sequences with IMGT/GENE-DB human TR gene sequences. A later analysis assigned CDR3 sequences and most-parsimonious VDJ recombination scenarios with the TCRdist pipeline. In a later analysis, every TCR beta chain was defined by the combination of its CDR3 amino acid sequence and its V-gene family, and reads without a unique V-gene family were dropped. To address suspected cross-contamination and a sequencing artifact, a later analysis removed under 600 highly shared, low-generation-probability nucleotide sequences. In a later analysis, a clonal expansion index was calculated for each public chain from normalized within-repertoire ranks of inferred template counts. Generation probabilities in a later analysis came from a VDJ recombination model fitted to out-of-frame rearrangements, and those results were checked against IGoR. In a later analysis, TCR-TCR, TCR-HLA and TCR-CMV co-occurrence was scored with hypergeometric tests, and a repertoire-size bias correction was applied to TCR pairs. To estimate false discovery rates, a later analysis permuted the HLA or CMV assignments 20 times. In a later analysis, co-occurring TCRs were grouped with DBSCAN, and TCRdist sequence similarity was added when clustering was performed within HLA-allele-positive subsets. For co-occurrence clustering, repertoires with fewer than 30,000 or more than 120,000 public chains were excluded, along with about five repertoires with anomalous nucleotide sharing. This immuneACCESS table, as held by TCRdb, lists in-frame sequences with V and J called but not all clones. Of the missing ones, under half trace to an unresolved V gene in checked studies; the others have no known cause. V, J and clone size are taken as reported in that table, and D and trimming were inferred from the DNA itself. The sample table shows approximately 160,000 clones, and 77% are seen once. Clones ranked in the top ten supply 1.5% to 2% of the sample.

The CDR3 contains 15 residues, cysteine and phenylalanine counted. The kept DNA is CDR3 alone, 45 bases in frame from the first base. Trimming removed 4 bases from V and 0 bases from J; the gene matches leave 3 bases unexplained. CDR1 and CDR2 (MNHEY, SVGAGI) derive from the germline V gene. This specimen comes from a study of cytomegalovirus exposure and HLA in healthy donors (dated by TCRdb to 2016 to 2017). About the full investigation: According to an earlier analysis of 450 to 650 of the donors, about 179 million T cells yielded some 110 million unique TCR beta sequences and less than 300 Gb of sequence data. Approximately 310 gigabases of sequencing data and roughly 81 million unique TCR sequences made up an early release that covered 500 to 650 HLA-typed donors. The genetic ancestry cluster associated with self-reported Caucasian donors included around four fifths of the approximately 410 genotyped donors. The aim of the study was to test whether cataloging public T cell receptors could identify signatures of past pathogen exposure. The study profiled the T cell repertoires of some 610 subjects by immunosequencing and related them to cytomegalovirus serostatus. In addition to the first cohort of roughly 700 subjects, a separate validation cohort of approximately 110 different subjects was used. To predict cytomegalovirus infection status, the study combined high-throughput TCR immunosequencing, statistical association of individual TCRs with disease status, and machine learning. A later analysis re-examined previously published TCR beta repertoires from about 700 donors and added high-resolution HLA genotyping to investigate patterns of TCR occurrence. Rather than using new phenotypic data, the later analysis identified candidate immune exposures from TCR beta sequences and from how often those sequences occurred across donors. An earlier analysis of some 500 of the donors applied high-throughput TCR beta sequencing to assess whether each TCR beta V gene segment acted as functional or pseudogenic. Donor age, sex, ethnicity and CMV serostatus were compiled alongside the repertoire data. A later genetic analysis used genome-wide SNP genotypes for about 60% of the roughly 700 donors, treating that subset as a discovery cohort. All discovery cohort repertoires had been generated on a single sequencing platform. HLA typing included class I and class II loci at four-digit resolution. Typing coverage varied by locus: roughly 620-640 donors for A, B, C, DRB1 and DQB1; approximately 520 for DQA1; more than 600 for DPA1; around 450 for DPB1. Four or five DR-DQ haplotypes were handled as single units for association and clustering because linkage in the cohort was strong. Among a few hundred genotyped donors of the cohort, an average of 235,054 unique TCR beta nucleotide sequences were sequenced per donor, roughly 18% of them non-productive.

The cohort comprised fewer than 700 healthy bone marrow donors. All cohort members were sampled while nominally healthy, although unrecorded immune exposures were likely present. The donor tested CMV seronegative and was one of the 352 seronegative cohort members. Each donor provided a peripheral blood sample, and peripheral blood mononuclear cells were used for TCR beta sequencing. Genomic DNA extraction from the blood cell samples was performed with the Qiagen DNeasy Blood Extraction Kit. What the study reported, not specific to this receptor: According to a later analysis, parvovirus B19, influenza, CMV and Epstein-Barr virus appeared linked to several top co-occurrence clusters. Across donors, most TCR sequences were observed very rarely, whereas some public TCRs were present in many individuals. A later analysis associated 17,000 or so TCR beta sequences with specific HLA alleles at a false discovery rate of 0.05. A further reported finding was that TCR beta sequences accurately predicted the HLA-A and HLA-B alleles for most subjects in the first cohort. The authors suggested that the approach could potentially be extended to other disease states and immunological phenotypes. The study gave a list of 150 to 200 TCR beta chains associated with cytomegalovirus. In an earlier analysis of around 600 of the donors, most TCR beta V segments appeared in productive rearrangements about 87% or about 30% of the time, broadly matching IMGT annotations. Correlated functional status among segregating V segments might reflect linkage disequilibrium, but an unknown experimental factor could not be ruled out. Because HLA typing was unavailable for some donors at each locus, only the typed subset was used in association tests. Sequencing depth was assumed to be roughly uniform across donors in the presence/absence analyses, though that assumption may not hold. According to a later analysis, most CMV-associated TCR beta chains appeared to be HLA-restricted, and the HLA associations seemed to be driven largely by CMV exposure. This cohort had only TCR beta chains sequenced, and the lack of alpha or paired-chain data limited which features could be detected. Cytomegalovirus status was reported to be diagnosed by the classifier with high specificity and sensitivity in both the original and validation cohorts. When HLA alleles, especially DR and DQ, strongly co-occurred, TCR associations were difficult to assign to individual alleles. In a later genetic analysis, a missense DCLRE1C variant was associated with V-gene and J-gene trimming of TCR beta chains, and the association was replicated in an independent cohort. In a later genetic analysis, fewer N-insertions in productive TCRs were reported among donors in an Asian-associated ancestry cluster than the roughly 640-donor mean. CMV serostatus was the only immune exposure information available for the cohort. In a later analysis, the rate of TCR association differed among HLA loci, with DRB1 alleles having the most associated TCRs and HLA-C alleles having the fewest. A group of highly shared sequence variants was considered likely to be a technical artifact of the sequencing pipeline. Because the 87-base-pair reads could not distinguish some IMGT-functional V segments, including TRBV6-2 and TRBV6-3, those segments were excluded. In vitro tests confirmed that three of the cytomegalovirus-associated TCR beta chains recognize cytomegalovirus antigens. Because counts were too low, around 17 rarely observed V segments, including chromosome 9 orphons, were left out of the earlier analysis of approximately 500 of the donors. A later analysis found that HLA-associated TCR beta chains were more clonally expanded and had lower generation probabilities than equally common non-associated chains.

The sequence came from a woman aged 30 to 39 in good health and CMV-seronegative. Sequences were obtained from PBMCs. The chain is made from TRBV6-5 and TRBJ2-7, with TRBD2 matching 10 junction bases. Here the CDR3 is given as CASSSRLAGSYEQYF. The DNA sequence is TGTGCCAGCAGTTCTAGACTAGCGGGCTCCTACGAGCAGTACTTC.